The clone carrying this TCR beta chain has more than one count but fewer than ten. Its specificity is not known. The sample is drawn from a study of blood T cells in healthy people across ages. General observations from the study: Total diversity from one million sequenced T cells was likely underestimated. Leaving the PBMCs unsorted stopped any conclusive comparison of naive versus antigen-experienced cells.

Trimming took 0 bases from V and 3 from J, leaving 6 bases between them. Germline V gene data show CDR1 as KGHSH and CDR2 as LQKENI. The CDR3 loop spans 13 amino acids. A sample-barcoded 5' primer and a J-beta primer mix were used in a second PCR of roughly 7 to 11 cycles. From the 5' RACE reads, TCRdb called clonotypes with MiXCR, one entry per CDR3 protein. Of about 1.1 million distinct CDR3 sequences listed, 35% to 40% are singletons. Investigators took about 9.1 milliliters of peripheral blood from every donor. RNA extraction gave at least 5.5 micrograms of total RNA per sample. The specimen was blood. This TCR was sampled from a man aged 18-30 years in good health. The chain uses TRBV18 and TRBJ2-7; D is undetermined. The CDR3 region has the DNA TGTGCCAGCTCACCACCGATGGGCTACGAGCAGTACTTC. It translates to CASSPPMGYEQYF. Looking up the rest from reference TRBV18 and TRBJ2-7 gives the full variable domain: NAGVMQNPRHLVRRRGQEARLRCSPMKGHSHVYWYRQLPEEGLKFMVYLQKENIIDESGMPKERFSAEFPKEGPSILRIQQVVRGDSAAYFCASSPPMGYEQYFGPGTRLTVT.